This paragraph reports one T cell receptor beta chain. Which antigen it targets is not known. Base qualities are not at hand, and no much larger clone is one base apart. TCRbeta CDR3 regions were amplified from genomic DNA using the immunoSEQ Assay, a bias-controlled multiplex PCR. Per the source publication's procedure: Nucleated cell counts per sample were estimated from amplification of reference gene primers within the assay. Sequence reads were collapsed and filtered to measure the absolute abundance of every unique TCRbeta CDR3 rearrangement. For each sample, productive Simpson clonality was calculated as the square root of Simpson's diversity index over productive rearrangements. TCRdb took over this immuneACCESS table, retaining in-frame rearrangements with V and J assigned. Such tables are incomplete; in checked studies, under half of the missing clones stem from an unresolved V gene, and the remainder is unexplained. The DNA was the basis for D and trimming; V, J and clone size are from that table. This sample is represented by about 310,000 clones; 87% of them were singletons. Approximately 8% of the sample is in the top ten clones.

Another Seattle source contributed samples from volunteer blood donors who had recovered from COVID-19. Collaborating institutions collected whole blood in K2EDTA tubes following their own protocols. For TCRbeta analysis, collaborator samples were shipped as frozen whole blood, as isolated PBMCs, or as DNA extracted from either sample type. The CDR3 contains 15 residues, cysteine and phenylalanine counted. The entry retains the CDR3 DNA only, 45 bases that are in frame from base 1. The junction carries 10 bases between V and J, which are trimmed by 3 bases and 1 base respectively. CDR1 and CDR2, per the germline V gene (reference sequence), are LNHDA and SQIVND. The data belong to a study of blood T cell repertoires in COVID-19 (dated by TCRdb to 2018 to 2021). Study-level background: Samples from collaborators originated in the United States, Italy and Spain and spanned both the acute and convalescent phases of COVID-19. The prospective study material was composed of cDNA or gDNA derived from T cells, B-cell-depleted T cells, or PBMCs. Deeply sampled blood TCRbeta repertoires from subjects exposed to, actively infected with, or recovered from COVID-19 were included in the dataset. The repertoires were released in a freely available public database intended as a resource for research on the immune response to SARS-CoV-2. Samples were obtained from the ongoing ImmuneRACE study (first 160 participants) and from roughly 1,300 subjects provided by 6 global collaborators. The sample metadata nearly always contained a de-identified subject ID, COVID-19 status, age in years and sex. Where HLA class I and class II types were available, the types were taken from metadata supplied by the sample provider, not from assay-based typing. On the study overall, not on this receptor specifically: How much clinical and demographic metadata was included differed by source and by participant, and the metadata was provided uncurated.

The sample comprised peripheral blood. The chain employs TRBV19 and TRBJ1-3, with a weak D call of TRBD1 (6 bases match). The TCR was taken from a woman in her forties or fifties who had recovered from COVID-19. The sequence in DNA is TGTGCCAGTAGTATCAGGGGCCTTTCTGGAAACACCATATATTTT. Protein translation: CASSIRGLSGNTIYF.